This entry concerns a single TCR beta chain. This entry comes from a study of blood T cell repertoires in COVID-19. Study-wide background: The study drew acute and convalescent COVID-19 samples from the United States, Italy and Spain. Nucleic acid was either cDNA or gDNA, and it came from T cells, B-cell-depleted T cells, or PBMCs.

Original processing notes: Nucleated cell number was recorded as an estimate derived from reference gene primer amplification. Method: immunoSEQ multiplex PCR; TCRdb's copy keeps in-frame clones and lacks some. V and J calls and clone size are copied from that table; D and trimming were computed from the DNA. The sample lists about 200,000 clones; approximately 80% were seen once. The receptor comes from a man aged 35 to 55 with acute or convalescent COVID-19. Sample: peripheral blood.

CDR3 region: CASSPPLVGANEKLFF. DNA for the CDR3: TGTGCCAGCTCACCACCCCTGGTGGGAGCTAATGAAAAACTGTTTTTT. V gene TRBV18 combines with J gene TRBJ1-4; D remains ambiguous. Germline V CDR1 and CDR2: KGHSH, LQKENI. The CDR3 runs to 16 residues. The V end lost 0 bases, the J end lost 3 bases, and 11 bases lay between the germline ends.